The clone carrying this TCR beta chain was seen at least ten times. Its target is not known. TCR beta CDR3 regions were amplified from RNA transcripts. Second-round multiplex PCR came after first-round RT-PCR with HTBI primers. TCRdb passed the multiplex PCR reads through MiXCR, listing each CDR3 protein once. The sample consists of over 450,000 distinct CDR3 sequences, around 14% of them appearing once. Clinical symptoms, serum thyroxine, TRAb, thyroid ultrasound and orbital computed tomography formed the basis of diagnosis. The data are from a study of Graves' ophthalmopathy and Graves' hyperthyroidism. Study-wide context: Peripheral blood collection took place at initial diagnosis, before any treatment.

Germline V CDR1 and CDR2: MNHNS, SASEGT. V shed 4 bases and J shed 5 bases, with 9 bases lying between them. The CDR3 covers 13 residues. Regarding the study as a whole: As the model predicted ophthalmopathy progression, it achieved a sensitivity of 65% to 71% and a specificity of 72.22%. Blood also harbored most expanded thyroid clonotypes above 0.001 frequency.

The sample consisted of blood. The rearrangement joins TRBV6-1 to TRBJ1-5; weak D call: TRBD1 (6 bases). The clonotype was recovered from a woman aged 30 to 39 with Graves' ophthalmopathy. The CDR3 DNA reads TGTGCCAGCAGTGTACAGGGCCATCAGCCCCAGCATTTT. This encodes CASSVQGHQPQHF.